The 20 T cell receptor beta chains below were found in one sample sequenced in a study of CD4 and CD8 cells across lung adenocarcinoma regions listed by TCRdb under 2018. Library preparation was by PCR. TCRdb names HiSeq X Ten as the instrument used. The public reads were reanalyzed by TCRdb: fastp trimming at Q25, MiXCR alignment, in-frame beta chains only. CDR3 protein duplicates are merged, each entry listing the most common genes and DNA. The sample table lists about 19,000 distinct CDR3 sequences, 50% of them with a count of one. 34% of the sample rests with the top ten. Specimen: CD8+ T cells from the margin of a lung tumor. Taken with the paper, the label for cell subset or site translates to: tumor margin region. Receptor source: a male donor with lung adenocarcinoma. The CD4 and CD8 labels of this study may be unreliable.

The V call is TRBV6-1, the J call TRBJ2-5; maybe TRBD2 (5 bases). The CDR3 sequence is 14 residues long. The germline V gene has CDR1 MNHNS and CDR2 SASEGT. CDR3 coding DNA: TGTGCGGGCAGCGGAGCCCGAGACCAAGAGACCCAGTACTTC. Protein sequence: CAGSGARDQETQYF.

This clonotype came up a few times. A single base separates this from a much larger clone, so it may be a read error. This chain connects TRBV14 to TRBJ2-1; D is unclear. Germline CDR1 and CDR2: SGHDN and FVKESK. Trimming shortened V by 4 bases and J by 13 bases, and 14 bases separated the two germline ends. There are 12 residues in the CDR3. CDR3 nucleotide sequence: TGTGCCAGCAGCCCGACAAGGAACATTCAGTTCTTC. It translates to CASSPTRNIQFF. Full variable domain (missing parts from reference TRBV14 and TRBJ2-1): EAGVTQFPSHSVIEKGQTVTLRCDPISGHDNLYWYRRVMGKEIKFLLHFVKESKQDESGMPNNRFLAERTGGTYSTLKVQPAELEDSGVYFCASSPTRNIQFFGPGTRLTVL.

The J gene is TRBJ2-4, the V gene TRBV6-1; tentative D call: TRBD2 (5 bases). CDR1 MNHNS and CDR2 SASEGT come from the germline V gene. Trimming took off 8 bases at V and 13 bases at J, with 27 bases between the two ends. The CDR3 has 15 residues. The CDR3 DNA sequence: TGTGCCAGCTCCAAAGGGCTGCTAGCCACAGACACGCAGTACTTC. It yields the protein CASSKGLLATDTQYF.

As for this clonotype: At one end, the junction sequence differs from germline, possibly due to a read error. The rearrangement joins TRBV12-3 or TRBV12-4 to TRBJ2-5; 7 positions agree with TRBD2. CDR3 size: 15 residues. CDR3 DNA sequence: TGTGCCGGGAGTCTGGGGGAGGGTGAGCAAGAGACGCAGTATTTC. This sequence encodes CAGSLGEGEQETQYF.

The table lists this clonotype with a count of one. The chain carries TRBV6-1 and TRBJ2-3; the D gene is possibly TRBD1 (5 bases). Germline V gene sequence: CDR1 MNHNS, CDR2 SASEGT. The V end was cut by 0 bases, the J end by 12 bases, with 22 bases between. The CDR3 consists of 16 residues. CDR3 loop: CASSEAGLWAKDIQYF. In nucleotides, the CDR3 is TGTGCCAGCAGTGAAGCGGGGCTGTGGGCCAAAGACATTCAGTATTTT.

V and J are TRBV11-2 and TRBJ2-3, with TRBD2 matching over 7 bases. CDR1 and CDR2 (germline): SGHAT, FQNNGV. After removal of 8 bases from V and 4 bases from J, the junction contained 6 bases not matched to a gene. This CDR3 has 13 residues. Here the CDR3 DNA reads TGTGCCAGCCGTCCCCGGGGGGCAGATACGCAGTATTTT. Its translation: CASRPRGADTQYF.

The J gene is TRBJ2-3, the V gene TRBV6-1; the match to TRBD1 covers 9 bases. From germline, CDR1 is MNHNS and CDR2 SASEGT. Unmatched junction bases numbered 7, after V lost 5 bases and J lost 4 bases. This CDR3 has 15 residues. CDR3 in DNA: TGTGCCAGCAGTATTCAGGGACAGGGCGCAGATACGCAGTATTTT. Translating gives CASSIQGQGADTQYF.

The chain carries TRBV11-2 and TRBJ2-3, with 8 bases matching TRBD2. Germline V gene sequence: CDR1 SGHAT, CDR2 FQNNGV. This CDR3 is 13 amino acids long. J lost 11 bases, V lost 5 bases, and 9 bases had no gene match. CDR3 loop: CASSPGGGGGQYF. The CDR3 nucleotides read TGTGCCAGCAGCCCCGGGGGGGGGGGGGGGCAGTATTTT.

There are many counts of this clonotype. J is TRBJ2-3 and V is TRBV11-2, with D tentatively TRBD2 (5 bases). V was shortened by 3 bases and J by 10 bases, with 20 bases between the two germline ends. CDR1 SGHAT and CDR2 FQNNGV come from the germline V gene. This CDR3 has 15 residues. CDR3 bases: TGTGCCAGCAGCTTCGAAGGAGGCACGCTAACTTCGCAGTATTTT. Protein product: CASSFEGGTLTSQYF.

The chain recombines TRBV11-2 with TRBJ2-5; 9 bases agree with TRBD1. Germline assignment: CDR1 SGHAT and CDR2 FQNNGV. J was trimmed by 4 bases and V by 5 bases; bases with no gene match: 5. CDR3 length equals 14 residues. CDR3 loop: CASSTQGARETQYF. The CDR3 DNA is TGTGCCAGCAGCACACAGGGGGCTCGAGAGACCCAGTACTTC.

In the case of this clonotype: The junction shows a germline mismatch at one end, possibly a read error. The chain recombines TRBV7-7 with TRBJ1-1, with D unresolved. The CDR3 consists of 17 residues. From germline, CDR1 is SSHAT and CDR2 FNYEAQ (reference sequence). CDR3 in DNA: TGTGCTAGCAGCCCGCTAACGGTGGGGAGTATTAGGTCTGAAGCTTTCTTT. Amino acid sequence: CASSPLTVGSIRSEAFF. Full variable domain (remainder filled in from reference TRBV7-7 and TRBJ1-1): GAGVSQSPRYKVTKRGQDVTLRCDPISSHATLYWYQQALGQGPEFLTYFNYEAQPDKSGLPSDRFSAERPEGSISTLTIQRTEQRDSAMYRCASSPLTVGSIRSEAFFGQGTRLTVV.

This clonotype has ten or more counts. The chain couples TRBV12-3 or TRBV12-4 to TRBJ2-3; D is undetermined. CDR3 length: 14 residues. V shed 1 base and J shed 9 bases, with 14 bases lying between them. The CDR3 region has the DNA TGTGCCAGCAGTTTAGGTGGGCCGGCGCGCACGCAGTATTTT. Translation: CASSLGGPARTQYF.

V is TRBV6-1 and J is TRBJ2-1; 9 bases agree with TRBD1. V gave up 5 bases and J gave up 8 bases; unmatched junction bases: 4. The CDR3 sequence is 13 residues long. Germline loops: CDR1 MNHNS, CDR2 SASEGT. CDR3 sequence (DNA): TGTGCCAGCAGTCGACAGGGGGTGGATGAGCAGTTCTTC. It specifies CASSRQGVDEQFF.

The chain's CDR3 is CASKPGVDNEQFF. Here the CDR3 DNA reads TGTGCCAGCAAACCGGGGGTTGACAATGAGCAGTTCTTC. The rearrangement uses TRBV6-1 and TRBJ2-1, with a tentative D call TRBD2 (6 bases). V was trimmed by 7 bases and J by 5 bases, leaving 12 bases between them. Germline V gene lookup returns CDR1 MNHNS and CDR2 SASEGT. The CDR3 extends over 13 amino acids.

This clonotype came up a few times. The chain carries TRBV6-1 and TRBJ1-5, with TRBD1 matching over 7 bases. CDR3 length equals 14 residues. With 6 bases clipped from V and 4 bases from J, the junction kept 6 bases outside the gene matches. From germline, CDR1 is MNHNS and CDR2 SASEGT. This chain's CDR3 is CASRGQAVNQPQHF. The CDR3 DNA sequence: TGTGCCAGCAGAGGACAGGCGGTTAATCAGCCCCAGCATTTT.

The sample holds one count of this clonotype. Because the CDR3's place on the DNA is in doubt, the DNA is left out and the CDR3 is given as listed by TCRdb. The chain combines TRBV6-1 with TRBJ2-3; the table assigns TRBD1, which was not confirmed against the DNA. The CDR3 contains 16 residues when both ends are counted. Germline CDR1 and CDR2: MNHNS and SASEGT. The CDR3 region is CASSETWAVGTNEQYF.

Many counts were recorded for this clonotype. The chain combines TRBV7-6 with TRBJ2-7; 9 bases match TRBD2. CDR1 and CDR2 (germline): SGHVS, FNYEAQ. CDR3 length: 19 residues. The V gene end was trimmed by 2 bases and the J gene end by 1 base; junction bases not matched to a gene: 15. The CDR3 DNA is TGTGCCAGCAGCTTACGCCTCGGTCTACTAGCGGGCCAATCCTACGAGCAGTACTTC. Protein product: CASSLRLGLLAGQSYEQYF. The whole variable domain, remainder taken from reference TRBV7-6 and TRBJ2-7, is GAGVSQSPRYKVTKRGQDVALRCDPISGHVSLYWYRQALGQGPEFLTYFNYEAQQDKSGLPNDRFSAERPEGSISTLTIQRTEQRDSAMYRCASSLRLGLLAGQSYEQYFGPGTRLTVT.

This chain's CDR3 is CAGNGGGDRETQYF. The CDR3 DNA follows: TGTGCGGGGAACGGGGGGGGTGACCGAGAGACCCAGTACTTC. V gene TRBV10-3 combines with J gene TRBJ2-5; TRBD2 aligns across 8 bases. The CDR3 covers 14 residues. CDR1 is ENHRY and CDR2 is SYGVKD in the germline V gene.

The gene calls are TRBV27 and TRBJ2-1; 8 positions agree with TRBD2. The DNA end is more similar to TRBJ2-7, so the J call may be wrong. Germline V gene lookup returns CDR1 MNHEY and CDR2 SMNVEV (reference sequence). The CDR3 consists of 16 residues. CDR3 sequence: CASSLSLRGGSYEQYF. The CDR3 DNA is TGTGCCAGCAGCCTGTCCCTTCGGGGGGGGAGCTACGAGCAGTACTTC.

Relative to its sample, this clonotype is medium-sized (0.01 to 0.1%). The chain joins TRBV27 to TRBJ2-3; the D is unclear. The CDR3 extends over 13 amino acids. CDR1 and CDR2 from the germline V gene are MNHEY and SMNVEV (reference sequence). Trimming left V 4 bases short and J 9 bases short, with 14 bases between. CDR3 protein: CASSSPSLITQYF. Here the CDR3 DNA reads TGTGCCAGCAGTTCCCCGAGTCTTATAACGCAGTATTTT.